The sample holds a few counts of the clone carrying this T cell receptor beta chain. Its antigen is currently unknown. The junction does not match germline at one end; this may be a read error. The data originate from a study of beta chain features in type 1 diabetes. Broader study findings: There was a moderate but significant shortening of TCRB CDR3s in all four CD4+ subsets of Type 1 diabetes patients.

The germline gives CDR1 LGHNA, CDR2 YSLEER. CDR3 length: 17 amino acids. Every bit of the isolated RNA underwent reverse transcription, so sequencing read expressed TCRB transcripts. The table came from immunoSEQ multiplex PCR; TCRdb's copy has only in-frame clones and leaves some out. The sample records 150,000 or so clones, roughly 60% being singletons. Sorting of CD4+ naive, central memory, regulatory and stem cell-like memory cells was performed via CD45RO/CCR7/CD25/CD127/CD95/CD27. Each of the sorted populations had a purity greater than 95%. This receptor was obtained from a man aged 25 to 40 with type 1 diabetes. The sequenced sample was naive CD4+ T cells from blood. This rearrangement joins TRBV4-3 to TRBJ2-7; tentatively, D is TRBD1 or TRBD2 (5 bases each). CDR3 DNA sequence: TGCGCCAGCAGCCAGACCTCCGGGACCCTCAGCTCCCACGAGCAGTACTTC. Translating it yields CASSQTSGTLSSHEQYF.